This entry features one T cell receptor (beta chain) sequence. Germline assignment: CDR1 SGHNT and CDR2 YYREEE (reference sequence). V was clipped by 3 bases and J by 3 bases; unmatched bases: 17. The CDR3 is 20 amino acids. The source of the sample is a study of shared T cell receptors in the human thymus. Clones were sequenced by immunoSEQ multiplex PCR, and TCRdb holds only the in-frame ones, with some missing. The data hold a few hundred thousand clones, with more than 85% observed a single time. The receptor was isolated from a human donor. V is TRBV5-4 and J is TRBJ2-7, with 14 nucleotides matching TRBD2. Sequences were obtained from thymocytes. CDR3 bases: TGTGCCAGCAGCTCACCCCCGGGACTAGCGGGAGATAGGGGAGGCTACGAGCAGTACTTC. This sequence encodes CASSSPPGLAGDRGGYEQYF.